A selection of T cell receptor beta chains follows, all from one sample in a study of OX40 agonist ivuxolimab in advanced cancers. Profiling relied on immunoSEQ multiplex PCR, and the TCRdb table lists in-frame clones only, not all of them. In the table there are roughly 90,000 clones, about 89% of which are singletons. Sequencing was performed on CD4+ or CD8+ T cells sorted from blood, taken in a trial of the OX40 agonist ivuxolimab. These receptor sequences come from an adult with an advanced solid tumor such as melanoma, head and neck, liver or kidney cancer. Each CDR3 is given with its conserved first and last residue. D genes are given only for firm matches. Only part of the rows carry a size: once, few, many, or a class if the clone is expanded.

TRBJ1-2	NA	TRBV30	TRBD1	CAWSGTGWSGYTF	TGTGCCTGGAGTGGGACAGGGTGGTCGGGCTACACCTTC
TRBJ1-5	NA	TRBV18	NA	CASSPKQALSNQPQHF	TGTGCCAGCTCACCGAAACAGGCCCTTAGCAATCAGCCCCAGCATTTT
TRBJ2-1	NA	TRBV6-1	NA	CASIGRMVSYNEQFF	TGTGCCAGCATCGGAAGAATGGTTTCGTACAATGAGCAGTTCTTC
TRBJ2-1	NA	TRBV10-3	TRBD1	CAISGQGKLEQFF	TGTGCCATCAGTGGACAGGGGAAGCTTGAGCAGTTCTTC
TRBJ2-1	NA	TRBV5-4	NA	CASSLESLDEQFF	TGTGCCAGCAGCTTGGAGTCTCTGGATGAGCAGTTCTTC
TRBJ1-2	NA	TRBV6-5	NA	CASSYGPQNYGYTF	TGTGCCAGCAGTTACGGGCCCCAAAACTATGGCTACACCTTC
TRBJ2-7	NA	TRBV27	NA	CASSFGTQLGEQYF	TGTGCCAGCAGTTTTGGGACACAGCTCGGCGAGCAGTACTTC
TRBJ1-4	NA	TRBV2	TRBD1	CASSDRVRDEKLFF	TGTGCCAGCAGCGACAGGGTACGGGATGAAAAACTGTTTTTT
TRBJ1-1	NA	TRBV5-1	NA	CASSLQGPRMNTEAFF	TGCGCCAGCAGCTTGCAGGGGCCGCGGATGAACACTGAAGCTTTCTTT
TRBJ2-7	NA	TRBV7-9	NA	CASSRVGPIEEQYF	TGTGCCAGCAGCCGAGTCGGGCCAATCGAGGAGCAGTACTTC
TRBJ2-5	NA	TRBV10-3	TRBD2	CAITLSRGRVRETQYF	TGTGCCATCACCCTGAGCCGCGGGAGGGTAAGGGAGACCCAGTACTTC
TRBJ1-4	many	TRBV7-9	NA	CASSLEFLGEKLFF	TGTGCCAGCAGCTTAGAGTTCCTGGGGGAAAAACTGTTTTTT
TRBJ2-5	once	TRBV14	TRBD1	CASGRQGAGTQYF	TGTGCCAGCGGCCGCCAGGGGGCGGGGACCCAGTACTTC
TRBJ2-3	NA	TRBV11-2	NA	CASSLGLVSTDTQYF	TGTGCCAGCAGCTTAGGACTGGTCAGCACAGATACGCAGTATTTT
TRBJ2-7	NA	TRBV6-1	TRBD1	CASSEGQYEQYF	TGTGCCAGCAGTGAGGGACAGTACGAGCAGTACTTC
TRBJ1-1	NA	TRBV4-1	NA	CASSQDNWAEAFF	TGCGCCAGCAGCCAAGATAACTGGGCAGAAGCTTTCTTT